This T cell receptor (beta chain) is from a study of blood T cell repertoires in COVID-19. Study as a whole: Acute and convalescent COVID-19 specimens originated in the United States, Italy and Spain. Nucleic acid was either cDNA or gDNA, and it came from T cells, B-cell-depleted T cells, or PBMCs.

In the source study's methods: Amplification of reference gene primers provided the estimated nucleated cell counts. Sequenced by immunoSEQ multiplex PCR; TCRdb stores in-frame clones only, minus some. D and trimming come from the DNA, and the V and J calls and clone size come from that table. This sample has a few hundred thousand clones; under 85% occur once, and the top ten carry around 2%. Input material: peripheral blood. The receptor comes from a man aged 25-45 years who had recovered from COVID-19.

This CDR3 is CASNPAGAYEQYF. The CDR3, as DNA: TGTGCCAGCAACCCGGCGGGAGCATACGAGCAGTACTTC. The gene calls are TRBV6-5 and TRBJ2-7, with 7 nucleotides matching TRBD2. The CDR3 is made up of 13 amino acids. The V gene end was trimmed by 7 bases and the J gene end by 4 bases; junction bases not matched to a gene: 7. The V gene's germline CDR1 is MNHEY and CDR2 SVGAGI.